One and the same sample provided the 25 T cell receptor beta chains below, sequenced in a study of beta chain features in type 1 diabetes. The sequenced template was cDNA made from the entire isolated RNA. Clones were sequenced by immunoSEQ multiplex PCR, and TCRdb holds only the in-frame ones, with some missing. The table lists about 15,000 clones, about 55% of them singletons. Sequenced input: stem cell memory CD4+ T cells from blood. The receptors derive from a woman between 18 and 29 years old in good health.

The CDR3: CASSLADYGYTF. The CDR3 DNA is TGTGCCAGCAGCTTGGCGGATTATGGCTACACCTTC. This rearrangement joins TRBV7-9 to TRBJ1-2; D gene ambiguous. Germline CDR1 SEHNR, CDR2 FQNEAQ (reference sequence). V was clipped by 3 bases and J by 5 bases, with 7 bases between them. The CDR3 is 12 amino acids.

V and J are TRBV5-5 and TRBJ1-2, with TRBD1 identical over 10 bases. After removal of 1 base from V and 8 bases from J, the junction contained 8 bases not matched to a gene. Germline-derived CDR1 and CDR2 are SGHKS and YYEKEE (reference sequence). This CDR3 has 15 amino acids. Here the CDR3 DNA reads TGTGCCAGCAGCTTGCTGGGACAGGGGTCGGGGGGCTACACCTTC. This codes for CASSLLGQGSGGYTF.

V gene TRBV7-8 combines with J gene TRBJ2-3; D possibly corresponds to TRBD2 (5 bases). V lost 1 base to trimming and J lost 6 bases, with 20 bases between them. The CDR3 extends over 17 amino acids. Germline V CDR1 and CDR2: SGHVS, FQNEAQ. The CDR3 reads CASSLVPPTGFQDTQYF. CDR3 coding DNA: TGTGCCAGCAGCTTAGTCCCCCCTACGGGGTTCCAGGATACGCAGTATTTT.

This clone was found once. The chain uses TRBV6-5 and TRBJ1-1; perhaps TRBD1 as D (5 bases). From germline, CDR1 is MNHEY and CDR2 SVGAGI. Trimming left V 1 base short and J 1 base short, with 10 bases between. The CDR3 extends over 15 amino acids. The CDR3 region has the DNA TGTGCCAGCAGTTACTTCGGACACCGGAACACTGAAGCTTTCTTT. Translating gives CASSYFGHRNTEAFF.

This clone turned up a few times. V gene TRBV6-6 combines with J gene TRBJ1-2; D not resolved. CDR1 is MNHNY, CDR2 SVGAGI, per germline (reference sequence). The CDR3 has 12 residues. Deletions cut 7 bases from V and 8 bases from J, with 14 bases between. The CDR3 loop is CASTRGLWGYTF. For the CDR3, the DNA is TGTGCCAGCACCCGAGGGTTATGGGGCTACACCTTC.

The chain recombines TRBV29-1 with TRBJ1-1, with TRBD1 identical over 7 bases. The J segment lost 6 bases and the V segment lost 7 bases, leaving 11 bases of the junction unmatched. This CDR3 is 13 amino acids long. Germline V gives CDR1 SQVTM, CDR2 ANQGSEA. The CDR3 loop is CSGARGVQAEAFF. CDR3 DNA sequence: TGCAGCGGGGCCAGGGGGGTACAGGCTGAAGCTTTCTTT.

The chain combines TRBV5-1 with TRBJ2-1; TRBD2 aligns across 10 bases. Germline-derived CDR1 and CDR2 are SGHRS and YFSETQ. The CDR3 covers 15 residues. V lost 3 bases, J lost 9 bases, and 9 bases stayed unmatched. The DNA of the CDR3 is TGCGCCAGCAGCTACAATAGCGGGAGGACGGGTGAGCAGTTCTTC. This gives the protein CASSYNSGRTGEQFF.

The chain has TRBV9 and TRBJ2-7; the match to TRBD2 covers 11 bases. This CDR3 is built from 15 residues. V lost 2 bases to trimming and J lost 2 bases; unmatched junction nucleotides: 3. The germline V gene encodes CDR1 SGDLS and CDR2 YYNGEE. CDR3 sequence (DNA): TGTGCCAGCAGCGTGGGGACTAGCGGTACCTACGAGCAGTACTTC. Amino acid sequence: CASSVGTSGTYEQYF.

The chain uses TRBV9 and TRBJ1-3; D unclear. The CDR3 totals 15 residues. V gave up 4 bases and J gave up 0 bases, with 11 bases separating them. Germline V gene data show CDR1 as SGDLS and CDR2 as YYNGEE. The CDR3 region has the DNA TGTGCCAGCAGCCCAAACACCAACTCTGGAAACACCATATATTTT. It is translated as CASSPNTNSGNTIYF.

This clone was observed once. The CDR3 protein is CAWSVGPGYTF. The CDR3 DNA reads TGTGCCTGGAGTGTGGGGCCGGGCTACACCTTC. The chain employs TRBV30 and TRBJ1-2, with a tentative D call TRBD1 (5 bases). V gave up 0 bases and J gave up 8 bases, with 7 bases separating them. The length of the CDR3 is 11 residues. Germline-derived CDR1 and CDR2 are GTSNPN and SVGIG (reference sequence).

The CDR3 coding sequence is TGTGCCTGGAGTGTAATTTGGGGACAGGGGGCGCGTTCGGAAAAACTGTTTTTT. Translated: CAWSVIWGQGARSEKLFF. This chain links TRBV30 with TRBJ1-4, with 12 bases identical to TRBD1. Germline V CDR1 and CDR2: GTSNPN, SVGIG (reference sequence). There are 18 residues in the CDR3. With 0 bases clipped from V and 8 bases from J, the junction kept 13 bases outside the gene matches.

The rearrangement uses TRBV11-1 and TRBJ2-3, with 7 bases aligning to TRBD1. Germline loops: CDR1 SGHAT, CDR2 FQDESV (reference sequence). This CDR3 is built from 16 residues. V was pared by 5 bases and J by 4 bases, with 12 bases of the junction left unmatched. The CDR3, as DNA: TGTGCCAGCAGCCCGGGAAGGGGGCGCGGCTCAGATACGCAGTATTTT. Amino acid sequence: CASSPGRGRGSDTQYF.

This clone has only a few counts. The gene calls are TRBV7-9 and TRBJ2-1; 8 nucleotides match TRBD2. Germline V gene lookup returns CDR1 SEHNR and CDR2 FQNEAQ (reference sequence). The CDR3 loop spans 14 amino acids. Trimming removed 2 bases from V and 9 bases from J; junction bases left unmatched: 6. CDR3 DNA: TGTGCCAGCAGCTTATATCGGGAGGGCGGTGAGCAGTTCTTC. Protein sequence: CASSLYREGGEQFF.

The chain links TRBV15 to TRBJ2-5; tentative D call: TRBD2 (5 bases). The end of the DNA is better explained by TRBJ2-7, so the J call may be wrong. The germline V gene has CDR1 LNHNV and CDR2 YYDKDF (reference sequence). The CDR3 consists of 14 residues. The CDR3 protein is CATSREESAYEQYF. In DNA, the CDR3 is TGTGCCACCAGCAGGGAGGAGAGTGCCTACGAGCAGTACTTC.

As DNA, the CDR3 is TGTGCCAGCAGCCCCCCGGGACAGGTGGGTCAGCCCCAGCATTTT. Translated, it gives CASSPPGQVGQPQHF. This rearrangement joins TRBV6-6 to TRBJ1-5; TRBD1 matches 8 bases. Germline V gene lookup returns CDR1 MNHNY and CDR2 SVGAGI (reference sequence). The CDR3 runs to 15 residues. V shed 6 bases and J 6 bases; nucleotides not matched to a gene: 10.

This clone appeared once. The genes are TRBV2 and TRBJ2-7, with D maybe TRBD2 (6 bases). The length of the CDR3 is 13 residues. Germline-derived CDR1 and CDR2 are SNHLY and FYNNEI. V was pared by 10 bases and J by 0 bases, with 13 bases between. DNA of the CDR3: TGTGCCACCGGCGGGGACCCCTCCTACGAGCAGTACTTC. Its protein is CATGGDPSYEQYF.

The genes are TRBV5-5 and TRBJ2-5; no clear D. This CDR3 is built from 14 residues. V was pared by 1 base and J by 3 bases, with 10 bases between. CDR1 SGHKS and CDR2 YYEKEE come from the germline V gene (reference sequence). The CDR3 protein is CASSLSSSEETQYF. In nucleotides, the CDR3 is TGTGCCAGCAGCTTGAGTTCGTCAGAAGAGACCCAGTACTTC.

The table lists this clone with a few counts. This chain uses TRBV19 with TRBJ1-5; D uncertain. The CDR3 consists of 13 residues. Trimming took 5 bases from V and 4 from J, leaving 9 bases between them. Germline V CDR1 and CDR2: LNHDA, SQIVND (reference sequence). The CDR3 sequence: CASSPKTNQPQHF. For the CDR3, the DNA is TGTGCCAGTAGTCCAAAAACAAATCAGCCCCAGCATTTT.

This clone was seen a handful of times. The chain has TRBV2 and TRBJ1-1; 9 bases fit TRBD1. The CDR3 length is 13 residues. Germline V gives CDR1 SNHLY, CDR2 FYNNEI. Unmatched junction bases numbered 7, after V lost 6 bases and J lost 8 bases. The CDR3 DNA is TGTGCCAGCAGGGGGGACAGGGCTGGGGAAGCTTTCTTT. It specifies CASRGDRAGEAFF.

This clone was detected a few times. The rearrangement joins TRBV15 to TRBJ2-1; 12 positions match TRBD1. The CDR3 length is 18 residues. The ends lost 4 bases at V and 6 bases at J; junction bases unmatched: 13. Germline V gene data show CDR1 as LNHNV and CDR2 as YYDKDF (reference sequence). This CDR3 reads CATSKGGTGGAFSNEQFF. In DNA form, the CDR3 reads TGTGCCACCAGCAAAGGAGGGACAGGGGGCGCCTTTTCCAATGAGCAGTTCTTC.

The rearrangement uses TRBV29-1 and TRBJ1-1; no clear D gene. V dropped 6 bases and J dropped 3 bases, with 5 bases sitting between them. Germline-derived CDR1 and CDR2 are SQVTM and ANQGSEA. The CDR3 contains 10 residues. The CDR3 here is CSVEYTEAFF. For the CDR3, the DNA is TGCAGCGTGGAGTACACTGAAGCTTTCTTT.

The chain links TRBV9 to TRBJ1-1; 7 bases match TRBD1. The CDR3 runs 15 residues. Per the germline V gene, CDR1 is SGDLS and CDR2 is YYNGEE. V shed 3 bases, J shed 2 bases, and the junction held 7 bases outside the gene matches. CDR3 bases: TGTGCCAGCAGCGCTACGGGACAGCCTAACACTGAAGCTTTCTTT. Translated, it gives CASSATGQPNTEAFF.

The table lists this clone with a count of one. This sequence joins TRBV7-9 and TRBJ2-1, with TRBD2 matching over 9 bases. The CDR3 runs 16 residues. The germline gives CDR1 SEHNR, CDR2 FQNEAQ (reference sequence). V lost 3 bases, J lost 3 bases, and 6 bases stayed unmatched. CDR3 DNA: TGTGCCAGCAGCTTGAATAGCGGGAGAGTCTACAATGAGCAGTTCTTC. Its translation: CASSLNSGRVYNEQFF.

The chain joins TRBV5-4 to TRBJ2-2, with TRBD2 matching 9 bases. This CDR3 has 16 residues. Trimming took 1 base from V and 1 from J; bases not matched to a gene: 2. Germline CDR1 and CDR2: SGHNT and YYREEE (reference sequence). The CDR3 reads CASSLLLAGNTGELFF. CDR3 nucleotide sequence: TGTGCCAGCAGCTTGTTACTAGCGGGGAACACCGGGGAGCTGTTTTTT.

A few counts support this clone. V usage is TRBV6-6 and J usage is TRBJ2-7, with D possibly being TRBD1 (5 bases). Germline V gene sequence: CDR1 MNHNY, CDR2 SVGAGI (reference sequence). Trimming took off 10 bases at V and 0 bases at J, with 19 bases between the two ends. The CDR3 is 15 amino acids. The CDR3 loop is CATSAGAFSSYEQYF. In DNA, the CDR3 is TGTGCCACCAGCGCTGGGGCGTTCAGCTCCTACGAGCAGTACTTC.